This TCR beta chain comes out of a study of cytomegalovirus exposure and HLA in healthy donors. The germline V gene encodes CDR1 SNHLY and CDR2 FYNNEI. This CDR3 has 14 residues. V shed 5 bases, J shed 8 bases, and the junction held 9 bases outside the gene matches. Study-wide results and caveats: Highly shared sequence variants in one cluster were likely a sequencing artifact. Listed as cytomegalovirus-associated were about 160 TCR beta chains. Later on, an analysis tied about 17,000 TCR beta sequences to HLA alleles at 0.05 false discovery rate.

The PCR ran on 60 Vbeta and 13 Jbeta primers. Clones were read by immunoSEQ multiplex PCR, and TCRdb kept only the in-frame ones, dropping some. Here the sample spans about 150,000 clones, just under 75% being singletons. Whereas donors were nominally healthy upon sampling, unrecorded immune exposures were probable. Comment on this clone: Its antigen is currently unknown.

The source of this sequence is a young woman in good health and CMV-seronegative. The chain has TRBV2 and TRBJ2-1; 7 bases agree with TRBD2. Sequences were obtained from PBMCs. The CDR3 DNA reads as TGTGCCAGCAGTTTCAGACTAGCTGTCCATGAGCAGTTCTTC. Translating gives CASSFRLAVHEQFF.